This T cell receptor beta chain was observed in a study of T cell responses to AZD1222 COVID-19 vaccine. V lost 1 base and J 1 base, leaving 17 bases between the germline ends. Per germline, CDR1 LGHNA and CDR2 YNFKEQ. This CDR3 contains 17 residues. Study results and limitations: Only six people who got AZD1222 tested seropositive at baseline. Repertoires were collected only later (after the peak T cell response had occurred). Elevations in Spike-specific TCR breadth and depth followed administration of two AZD1222 doses. Unmutated variant regions are reportedly targeted by nearly half of spike-specific TCRs.

Some clones are missing from TCRdb's copy, which holds only in-frame ones; the method was immunoSEQ multiplex PCR. The data show around 84,000 clones, 70% to 90% seen once. Notes on this clone: As yet, its antigen is unknown.

V and J are TRBV4-2 and TRBJ2-7; no reliable D call. The origin of this receptor is an adult who received the AZD1222 COVID-19 vaccine. Source: peripheral blood, taken 28 days after the second AZD1222 dose. This CDR3 reads CASSQVQPLWGSYEQYF. In DNA, the CDR3 is TGTGCCAGCAGCCAAGTACAGCCCCTATGGGGATCCTACGAGCAGTACTTC.